This T cell receptor beta chain was identified during a study of CD4 T cells in relation to SARS-CoV-2 and coronaviruses. General observations from the study: Crossreactivity was assessed only for spike protein, not other viral proteins.

The repertoire was sequenced with immunoSEQ multiplex PCR; TCRdb's copy has only in-frame clones and lacks some. The data contain more than 25,000 clones, around 72% of them singletons. Unexposed donor CD4+ T cells date from about 2010-2018, before the COVID-19 pandemic. After about 10 days of culture, CD4+ T cells were isolated. Testing used SARS-CoV-2 S/N and four cold-coronavirus spikes on unexposed-donor CD4+ T cells, cells permitting. For this clone: As yet, its antigen is unknown.

Germline assignment: CDR1 PRHDT and CDR2 FYEKMQ (reference sequence). The V gene end was trimmed by 11 bases and the J gene end by 3 bases; junction bases not matched to a gene: 5. This CDR3 has 12 residues. Sequencing was performed on CD4+ T cells from PBMCs, cultured in vitro. The receptor was isolated from a human donor in good health. The chain uses TRBV13 and TRBJ1-1; 8 nucleotides line up with TRBD1. The CDR3 loop reads CASVQGDTEAFF. For the CDR3, the DNA is TGTGCCTCGGTACAGGGGGACACTGAAGCTTTCTTT.